Shown below are 19 T cell receptor beta chains from a single sample sequenced in a study of blood T cell repertoires in COVID-19. TCRdb's table, derived via immunoSEQ multiplex PCR, lists solely in-frame clones and lacks some. The sample yields approximately 300,000 clones, over 85% seen once. Sequencing input: PBMCs or T cells enriched from blood (not recorded which). All receptors come from a man between 60 and 70 years old who had recovered from COVID-19.

This clone is a singleton in its sample. The CDR3 protein is CASSQDRGLNEQYF. CDR3 coding DNA: TGTGCCAGCAGCCAAGACAGGGGGTTGAACGAGCAGTACTTC. The V gene is TRBV14, the J gene TRBJ2-7; 7 positions agree with TRBD1. V lost 0 bases and J lost 5; bases outside the gene matches: 4. The CDR3 runs to 14 residues. The germline V gene has CDR1 SGHDN and CDR2 FVKESK.

The rearrangement joins TRBV2 to TRBJ1-6; unclear D gene. Germline lookup yields CDR1 SNHLY and CDR2 FYNNEI. The V and J ends lost 3 bases and 7 bases respectively, with 7 bases between them. CDR3 length: 13 residues. The CDR3 DNA is TGTGCCAGCAGTGAGAACGGGAATTCACCCCTCCACTTT. Protein: CASSENGNSPLHF.

CDR3 loop: CASSSGTGVPSGNTIYF. CDR3 nucleotides: TGCGCCAGCAGCTCCGGGACAGGGGTCCCATCCGGAAACACCATATATTTT. The V and J genes are TRBV5-1 and TRBJ1-3; 10 nucleotides align to TRBD1. The CDR3 length is 17 residues. Germline CDR1 reads SGHRS; CDR2 reads YFSETQ. Trimming at V came to 3 bases and at J to 4 bases, leaving 10 bases not matched to a gene.

This CDR3 is CASSPRGAEAFF. CDR3 bases: TGTGCCAGCAGCCCCAGGGGAGCTGAAGCTTTCTTT. The V call is TRBV3-1 (or the pseudogene TRBV3-2), the J call TRBJ1-1; possible D gene TRBD1, 6 bases. V lost 4 bases to trimming and J lost 6 bases, with 9 bases between them. CDR1 is LGHDT, CDR2 YNNKEL, per germline (reference sequence). This CDR3 comprises 12 residues.

The chain couples TRBV3-1 (or the pseudogene TRBV3-2) to TRBJ1-3; D uncertain. The germline V gene encodes CDR1 LGHDT and CDR2 YNNKEL (reference sequence). CDR3 length equals 16 residues. V was cut by 1 base and J by 0 bases, with 10 bases left in between. The CDR3: CASSQARRISGNTIYF. As DNA, the CDR3 is TGTGCCAGCAGCCAAGCGAGGCGGATCTCTGGAAACACCATATATTTT.

The chain links TRBV4-2 to TRBJ1-6; a weak D match, TRBD1 (6 bases). The CDR3 extends over 20 amino acids. The V and J ends lost 0 bases and 9 bases respectively, with 27 bases between them. Germline V gene sequence: CDR1 LGHNA, CDR2 YNFKEQ. CDR3 DNA: TGTGCCAGCAGCCAAGAGGGGGCAGGGACACTCCCATTTTTTAGTTCACCCCTCCACTTT. Translating gives CASSQEGAGTLPFFSSPLHF.

This clone came up a few times. The chain employs TRBV5-1 and TRBJ1-6; D is perhaps TRBD1 (6 bases). This CDR3 spans 15 amino acids. Trimming left V 0 bases short and J 9 bases short, with 13 bases between. The germline V gene encodes CDR1 SGHRS and CDR2 YFSETQ. The CDR3 reads CASSLDRASGSPLHF. The CDR3 DNA sequence: TGCGCCAGCAGCTTGGACAGGGCCTCCGGTTCACCCCTCCACTTT.

This clone was detected once. This chain connects TRBV6-1 to TRBJ2-7, with D possibly being TRBD2 (6 bases). The CDR3 has 16 amino acids. The germline CDR1 and CDR2 sequences are MNHNS and SASEGT. V was trimmed by 0 bases and J by 0 bases, leaving 12 bases between them. The CDR3 spells CASSEAPLAGSYEQYF. The CDR3 DNA reads as TGTGCCAGCAGTGAAGCCCCACTAGCTGGCTCCTACGAGCAGTACTTC.

This sequence joins TRBV12-5 and TRBJ2-5, with 10 bases fitting TRBD1. CDR1 is LGHNT, CDR2 FRNRAP, per germline. CDR3 size: 17 residues. V shed 1 base and J 4 bases; nucleotides not matched to a gene: 9. CDR3 coding DNA: TGTGCTAGTGGTTTGGCCCCGGGACAGGGGAGTGGAGAGACCCAGTACTTC. This translates into CASGLAPGQGSGETQYF.

This clone appeared once. J is TRBJ2-2 and V is TRBV19; D call uncertain. This CDR3 contains 16 residues. V was pared by 4 bases and J by 4 bases, with 16 bases between. Looked up from germline, CDR1 is LNHDA and CDR2 is SQIVND (reference sequence). The CDR3, as DNA: TGTGCCAGTAGTACCCCTTACGCTACAGTCACCGGGGAGCTGTTTTTT. Translated: CASSTPYATVTGELFF.

This chain joins TRBV27 and TRBJ2-7, with 13 bases lining up with TRBD2. CDR3 length: 11 amino acids. Germline V gene lookup returns CDR1 MNHEY and CDR2 SMNVEV (reference sequence). The CDR3 loop is CAAGTSGVQYF. In DNA form, the CDR3 reads TGTGCAGCAGGGACTAGCGGGGTGCAGTACTTC.

J is TRBJ1-2 and V is TRBV4-2; TRBD1 aligns across 7 bases. Germline CDR1 LGHNA, CDR2 YNFKEQ. J lost 8 bases, V lost 2 bases, and 8 bases had no gene match. This CDR3 spans 14 amino acids. CDR3 loop: CASSQYDRAGGYTF. The CDR3, as DNA: TGTGCCAGCAGCCAATATGACAGGGCGGGGGGCTACACCTTC.

This chain connects TRBV7-9 to TRBJ2-3; 7 nucleotides match TRBD1. The germline V gene has CDR1 SEHNR and CDR2 FQNEAQ (reference sequence). The CDR3 spans 15 residues. V trimming: 6 bases; J trimming: 1 base; junction bases outside the gene matches: 7. CDR3: CASRQQGPGTDTQYF. The CDR3 coding sequence is TGTGCCAGCAGACAACAGGGGCCGGGCACAGATACGCAGTATTTT.

The rearrangement uses TRBV29-1 and TRBJ1-1; D possibly corresponds to TRBD1 (6 bases). The CDR3 loop spans 10 amino acids. The germline V gene encodes CDR1 SQVTM and CDR2 ANQGSEA. V gave up 6 bases and J gave up 11 bases, with 13 bases separating them. CDR3 protein: CSVNRAPAFF. The CDR3 coding sequence is TGCAGCGTCAACAGGGCCCCCGCTTTCTTT.

The gene calls are TRBV4-2 and TRBJ2-1; possible D gene TRBD2, 7 bases. V lost 0 bases and J lost 5, with 17 bases in between. The germline V gene encodes CDR1 LGHNA and CDR2 YNFKEQ. This CDR3 comprises 17 residues. In nucleotides, the CDR3 is TGTGCCAGCAGCCAAGACTTCCCGGGGGGCCAAAACAATGAGCAGTTCTTC. Residues: CASSQDFPGGQNNEQFF.

Written as DNA, the CDR3 is TGTGCCAGAAGCCCCGGCCGGGGGTCTGAAGCTTTCTTT. Protein: CARSPGRGSEAFF. The gene calls are TRBV5-3 and TRBJ1-1; D perhaps matches TRBD1 (5 bases). TRBV5-3 is annotated as an ORF whose role is uncertain. Trimming pared 4 bases from V and 6 bases from J, leaving 13 bases between. The CDR3 contains 13 residues.

The rearrangement uses TRBV18 and TRBJ1-3; maybe TRBD1 (6 bases). The CDR3 is made up of 18 amino acids. Germline-derived CDR1 and CDR2 are KGHSH and LQKENI. V was cut by 2 bases and J by 2 bases, with 19 bases left in between. DNA of the CDR3: TGTGCCAGCTCACCAAATTGGCTGGGGGCAGGAACTGGAAACACCATATATTTT. This gives the protein CASSPNWLGAGTGNTIYF.

The chain recombines TRBV27 with TRBJ1-5; a weak D match, TRBD1 (6 bases). Germline V gene lookup returns CDR1 MNHEY and CDR2 SMNVEV (reference sequence). The CDR3 is 15 amino acids. Trimming removed 0 bases from V and 5 bases from J, with 11 bases in between. CDR3 in amino acids: CASSLSWDTHQPQHF. The CDR3 DNA sequence: TGTGCCAGCAGTTTATCCTGGGACACCCATCAGCCCCAGCATTTT.

The chain joins TRBV19 to TRBJ2-5, with 8 positions matching TRBD1. Per germline, CDR1 LNHDA and CDR2 SQIVND (reference sequence). The CDR3 length is 13 residues. V trimming: 5 bases; J trimming: 4 bases; junction bases outside the gene matches: 3. CDR3: CASSPDRGETQYF. The CDR3 DNA follows: TGTGCCAGTAGTCCTGACAGGGGAGAGACCCAGTACTTC.